The 11 T cell receptor beta chains presented below share a single source sample, sequenced in a study of blood T cell repertoires in COVID-19. Generated by immunoSEQ multiplex PCR, the TCRdb table keeps only in-frame clones and is missing some. The profile shows about 150,000 clones, around 87% of them singletons. The sequencing input was peripheral blood. The receptors derive from a woman over 75 with COVID-19, enrolled during active disease.

The V and J genes are TRBV7-2 and TRBJ2-1, with 9 bases lining up with TRBD1. In germline, CDR1 is SGHTA, CDR2 FQGNSA. The trim removed 5 bases at V and 6 bases at J, leaving 11 bases unmatched. This CDR3 has 16 amino acids. DNA for the CDR3: TGTGCCAGCAGCCACCGCGGGACAGGGTTACGCAATGAGCAGTTCTTC. Translating gives CASSHRGTGLRNEQFF.

The chain carries TRBV18 and TRBJ2-7; D is uncertain. The CDR3 runs to 12 residues. V lost 2 bases and J 3 bases, leaving 5 bases between the germline ends. Germline CDR1 and CDR2: KGHSH and LQKENI. The CDR3 bases are TGTGCCAGCTCACCAGGCAGCTACGAGCAGTACTTC. Its protein product is CASSPGSYEQYF.

The chain links TRBV5-6 to TRBJ1-4; 8 bases line up with TRBD1. The CDR3 is 17 amino acids. V dropped 0 bases and J dropped 0; count of bases not matched to a gene: 4. CDR1 is SGHDT, CDR2 YYEEEE, per germline. CDR3 loop: CASSLGQGASTNEKLFF. The CDR3 region has the DNA TGTGCCAGCAGCTTGGGGCAGGGGGCGTCAACTAATGAAAAACTGTTTTTT.

This rearrangement joins TRBV7-8 to TRBJ1-4; D is possibly TRBD1 (6 bases). Trimming took off 6 bases at V and 7 bases at J, with 21 bases between the two ends. CDR1 and CDR2 (germline): SGHVS, FQNEAQ. The length of the CDR3 is 16 residues. CDR3 sequence (DNA): TGTGCCAGCAGTCAAGGGGGTCCAGGGGCCTCTGAAAAACTGTTTTTT. Translation: CASSQGGPGASEKLFF.

This clone showed up just a few times. Written as DNA, the CDR3 is TGTGCCAGTCGACCGACAGGGTCCTACGAGCAGTACTTC. Amino acids: CASRPTGSYEQYF. The chain links TRBV6-6 to TRBJ2-7; 7 nucleotides agree with TRBD1. Germline V CDR1 and CDR2: MNHNY, SVGAGI (reference sequence). The V and J ends lost 9 bases and 1 base, in that order; junction bases with no gene match: 6. The CDR3 loop spans 13 amino acids.

This clone was detected once. The rearrangement uses TRBV2 and TRBJ2-3, with 8 bases that match TRBD2. This CDR3 contains 14 residues. V lost 8 bases and J lost 1; bases outside the gene matches: 5. Germline CDR1 reads SNHLY; CDR2 reads FYNNEI. The CDR3 nucleotides read TGTGCCAGCCTTCCAGCGGGAGGCACAGATACGCAGTATTTT. Translating it yields CASLPAGGTDTQYF.

The V call is TRBV7-2, the J call TRBJ2-3; 10 nucleotides line up with TRBD2. J was trimmed by 5 bases and V by 4 bases; bases with no gene match: 9. Germline CDR1 reads SGHTA; CDR2 reads FQGNSA. The CDR3 spans 16 residues. For the CDR3, the DNA is TGTGCCAGCAGCTACCAAGCGGGAGGGCGGGAAGATACGCAGTATTTT. It codes for CASSYQAGGREDTQYF. The entire variable domain, with the rest obtained from reference TRBV7-2 and TRBJ2-3, is as follows: GAGVSQSPSNKVTEKGKDVELRCDPISGHTALYWYRQSLGQGLEFLIYFQGNSAPDKSGLPSDRFSAERTGGSVSTLTIQRTQQEDSAVYLCASSYQAGGREDTQYFGPGTRLTVL.

V usage is TRBV12-3 or TRBV12-4 and J usage is TRBJ1-2; D unclear. This CDR3 has 13 residues. V was trimmed by 3 bases and J by 2 bases, leaving 7 bases between them. CDR3 region: CASSLEMNYGYTF. In DNA, the CDR3 is TGTGCCAGCAGTTTGGAGATGAACTATGGCTACACCTTC.

In its sample, this clone was seen once. The chain employs TRBV12-3 or TRBV12-4 and TRBJ1-2; D might be TRBD1 (5 bases). Trimming shortened V by 5 bases and J by 5 bases, and 12 bases separated the two germline ends. The CDR3 runs 13 residues. The CDR3 DNA reads as TGTGCCAGCAGTCCGACAGTAAAGTATGGCTACACCTTC. Protein: CASSPTVKYGYTF.

This clone was recorded only once. The rearrangement joins TRBV5-1 to TRBJ1-6, with D maybe TRBD1 (6 bases). V was shortened by 0 bases and J by 9 bases, with 13 bases between the two germline ends. CDR3 length: 15 residues. CDR1 is SGHRS, CDR2 YFSETQ, per germline. CDR3 residues: CASSLVAGESSPLHF. In nucleotides, the CDR3 is TGCGCCAGCAGCTTGGTGGCAGGGGAAAGTTCACCCCTCCACTTT.

CDR3 DNA: TGCGCCAGCAGCTTGGAACAGGGTGCCGACGAGCAGTACTTC. Its translation is CASSLEQGADEQYF. The rearrangement links TRBV5-1 to TRBJ2-7; perhaps TRBD1 as D (6 bases). The germline CDR1 and CDR2 sequences are SGHRS and YFSETQ. V lost 0 bases and J lost 5, with 12 bases in between. The CDR3 consists of 14 residues.